Below, 18 T cell receptor beta chains from the same sample are listed, as sequenced in a study of response to subunit inactivated influenza vaccine (dated by TCRdb to the late 2010s). The receptor library was made with RT-PCR. TCRdb shows the sequencer as Illumina HiSeq 2500. Clones were called with MiXCR by TCRdb after fastp trimmed the public reads at Q25, and only in-frame beta chains were retained. Rows matching on CDR3 protein sequence are summarized as one entry with the most common DNA and genes. In this sample the table shows around 710,000 distinct CDR3 sequences, 11% to 15% of which occur a single time. Roughly 6.4% of the sample is taken by the ten largest. The sample in question was PBMCs from blood, obtained around 14 days before vaccination. All receptors derive from a man in his forties or fifties who received an inactivated influenza vaccine. Donor details come from another sample of the same person, matched by shared clones.

This clonotype has a single count. The V gene is TRBV4-3, the J gene TRBJ1-2, with 12 positions matching TRBD1. CDR1 and CDR2 (germline): LGHNA, YSLEER. The CDR3 is made up of 16 amino acids. V lost 2 bases and J lost 8; bases outside the gene matches: 9. CDR3 nucleotides: TGCGCCAGCAGCCAATTACCGGGACAGGGGGCGGACGGCTACACCTTC. This translates into CASSQLPGQGADGYTF.

The chain recombines TRBV29-1 with TRBJ1-2, with 12 positions matching TRBD1. V lost 8 bases, J lost 7 bases, and 11 bases stayed unmatched. The CDR3 spans 14 residues. Germline V gene lookup returns CDR1 SQVTM and CDR2 ANQGSEA. Written as DNA, the CDR3 is TGCAGCTCCGGGACAGGGGGCGCAAGGGGTGGCTACACCTTC. Translated, it gives CSSGTGGARGGYTF.

The chain recombines TRBV3-1 with TRBJ1-2; no reliable D call. Germline V gene lookup returns CDR1 LGHDT and CDR2 YNNKEL (reference sequence). Trimming removed 0 bases from V and 12 bases from J, with 20 bases in between. The CDR3 is 15 amino acids. CDR3 residues: CASSQDYQSSSGHTF. CDR3 in DNA: TGTGCCAGCAGCCAAGATTACCAGTCGTCTAGTGGGCACACCTTC.

The rearrangement links TRBV29-1 to TRBJ2-5; 8 bases fit TRBD1. Germline CDR1 reads SQVTM; CDR2 reads ANQGSEA. J was trimmed by 7 bases and V by 7 bases; bases with no gene match: 11. The CDR3 totals 13 residues. In DNA, the CDR3 is TGCAGCGGTTACGATCAGGGGGCCGGGACCCAGTACTTC. Translating it yields CSGYDQGAGTQYF.

This clonotype was observed a few times. A read error may explain this, as a much larger clone is one base away. V usage is TRBV12-3 or TRBV12-4 and J usage is TRBJ2-2, with 9 bases identical to TRBD1. This CDR3 contains 15 residues. The CDR3 sequence is CDSRGGTGFTGELFF. In DNA, the CDR3 is TGTGACAGCAGGGGAGGGACAGGGTTCACCGGGGAGCTGTTTTTT.

The CDR3 loop is CASSVGTGRNSYNEQFF. The CDR3, as DNA: TGTGCCAGCAGCGTGGGGACCGGACGGAATTCCTACAATGAGCAGTTCTTC. This sequence joins TRBV9 and TRBJ2-1; D may match TRBD1 or TRBD2 (5 bases each). V shed 2 bases and J shed 1 base, with 16 bases lying between them. The CDR3 has 17 amino acids. Germline-derived CDR1 and CDR2 are SGDLS and YYNGEE.

This clonotype showed up just a few times. The rearrangement links TRBV10-3 to TRBJ2-1, with TRBD2 identical over 8 bases. CDR3 length: 13 amino acids. The V and J ends lost 6 bases and 3 bases, in that order; junction bases with no gene match: 1. CDR1 ENHRY and CDR2 SYGVKD come from the germline V gene. CDR3 nucleotide sequence: TGTGCCATCAGCACTAGCGGCTACAATGAGCAGTTCTTC. Translation gives CAISTSGYNEQFF.

This clonotype was seen a handful of times. The rearrangement links TRBV28 to TRBJ2-7; D is perhaps TRBD1 or TRBD2 (5 bases each). Germline-derived CDR1 and CDR2 are MDHEN and SYDVKM. V gave up 6 bases and J gave up 0 bases, with 15 bases separating them. The CDR3 totals 15 residues. The CDR3 nucleotides are TGTGCCAGCAGGCCAGGGTTAGGACTCTCCTACGAGCAGTACTTC. This translates into CASRPGLGLSYEQYF. The full variable domain, completed using reference TRBV28 and TRBJ2-7, is DVKVTQSSRYLVKRTGEKVFLECVQDMDHENMFWYRQDPGLGLRLIYFSYDVKMKEKGDIPEGYSVSREKKERFSLILESASTNQTSMYLCASRPGLGLSYEQYFGPGTRLTVT.

In its sample, this clonotype was seen a few times. This chain connects TRBV7-9 to TRBJ1-2; maybe TRBD1 (5 bases). Germline-derived CDR1 and CDR2 are SEHNR and FQNEAQ (reference sequence). V was trimmed by 0 bases and J by 4 bases, leaving 6 bases between them. The CDR3 length is 13 residues. The CDR3 sequence: CASSLARVYGYTF. The DNA of the CDR3 is TGTGCCAGCAGCTTAGCCAGGGTCTATGGCTACACCTTC.

The sample holds a few counts of this clonotype. V is TRBV6-1 and J is TRBJ2-1, with 8 bases matching TRBD2. This CDR3 has 17 amino acids. CDR1 MNHNS and CDR2 SASEGT come from the germline V gene. V was clipped by 6 bases and J by 5 bases; unmatched bases: 15. CDR3 coding DNA: TGTGCCAGCAGCGTACTGGGGGGGACTAGTTATAACAATGAGCAGTTCTTC. It yields the protein CASSVLGGTSYNNEQFF.

This sequence joins TRBV20-1 and TRBJ2-2; 7 nucleotides agree with TRBD2. The CDR3 is made up of 13 amino acids. J gave up 3 bases and V 3 bases, and 1 base lay outside the gene matches. Germline CDR1 DFQATT, CDR2 SNEGSKA (reference sequence). CDR3 protein: CSARGGDTGELFF. The CDR3 DNA reads as TGCAGTGCTAGGGGAGGGGACACCGGGGAGCTGTTTTTT.

V is TRBV15 and J is TRBJ2-1; TRBD1 matches 9 bases. J lost 1 base, V lost 2 bases, and 3 bases had no gene match. The germline V gene encodes CDR1 LNHNV and CDR2 YYDKDF (reference sequence). This CDR3 region has 16 residues. The DNA for the CDR3 is TGTGCCACCAGCAGAACAGGGGGCGCATCCTACAATGAGCAGTTCTTC. Translated, it gives CATSRTGGASYNEQFF.

The genes are TRBV12-3 or TRBV12-4 and TRBJ1-3; D gene uncertain. Deletions cut 6 bases from V and 5 bases from J, with 8 bases between. The CDR3 is made up of 12 amino acids. In DNA, the CDR3 is TGTGCCAGCAGCAACACCAGAAACACCATATATTTT. Its protein product is CASSNTRNTIYF.

The chain combines TRBV11-2 with TRBJ2-3, with D maybe TRBD2 (7 bases). The germline V and J ends were trimmed by 2 bases and 2 bases, with 11 bases remaining between them. Germline V lookup: CDR1 SGHAT, CDR2 FQNNGV. The CDR3 length is 15 residues. The CDR3 coding sequence is TGTGCCAGCAGCTTAAGGGGGGGGAACACAGATACGCAGTATTTT. It translates to CASSLRGGNTDTQYF.

As regards this clonotype: This may be a read error: a much more frequent sequence differs by one nucleotide. This rearrangement joins TRBV7-2 to TRBJ2-7, with D possibly TRBD1 on 5 matching bases. The CDR3 sequence is 13 residues long. Germline V CDR1 and CDR2: SGHTA, FQGNSA. The CDR3 region is CASGLVGVHEQYF. Written as DNA, the CDR3 is TGTGCCAGCGGCTTAGTAGGGGTGCACGAGCAGTACTTC.

This clonotype showed up many times. V usage is TRBV29-1 and J usage is TRBJ2-2, with D possibly matching TRBD2 (6 bases). Per the germline V gene, CDR1 is SQVTM and CDR2 is ANQGSEA. The CDR3 has 13 amino acids. Trimming pared 7 bases from V and 7 bases from J, leaving 16 bases between. CDR3 protein: CSAQGTGGGELFF. In DNA, the CDR3 is TGCAGCGCCCAAGGAACCGGGGGCGGGGAGCTGTTTTTT.

This clonotype was seen only a few times. This sequence joins TRBV6-2 or TRBV6-3 and TRBJ2-3; 9 nucleotides line up with TRBD2. J was trimmed by 5 bases and V by 5 bases; bases with no gene match: 5. The CDR3 spans 14 residues. The V gene's germline CDR1 is MNHEY and CDR2 SVGEGT. The CDR3 protein is CASSLSGSQDTQYF. For the CDR3, the DNA is TGTGCCAGCAGTCTTAGCGGGAGTCAAGATACGCAGTATTTT.

This clonotype was seen a few times. The chain couples TRBV4-1 to TRBJ1-5; possible D gene TRBD1, 5 bases. This CDR3 contains 17 residues. CDR1 and CDR2 from the germline V gene are MGHRA and YSYEKL. The V and J ends lost 0 bases and 3 bases respectively, with 15 bases between them. In DNA, the CDR3 is TGCGCCAGCAGCCAAGATATAGCGCAGGGATTCAATCAGCCCCAGCATTTT. Translated: CASSQDIAQGFNQPQHF.